The 19 T cell receptor beta chains given below trace back to one sample, sequenced in a study of blood T cell repertoires in COVID-19. Clones were sequenced by immunoSEQ multiplex PCR, and TCRdb holds only the in-frame ones, with some missing. Here the sample spans 270,000 or so clones, roughly 80% being singletons. The material sequenced was peripheral blood. These receptors were collected from a human donor with COVID-19, enrolled during active disease. The donor label of this sample is uncertain.

This clone was counted a single time. V and J are TRBV6-2 or TRBV6-3 and TRBJ2-7; 15 bases agree with TRBD2. CDR3 size: 17 residues. Trimming took 4 bases from V and 1 from J; bases not matched to a gene: 5. Germline V gives CDR1 MNHEY, CDR2 SVGEGT. The chain's CDR3 is CASSLGLAGGLSYEQYF. As DNA, the CDR3 is TGTGCCAGCAGTTTGGGACTAGCGGGAGGACTATCCTACGAGCAGTACTTC.

This clone was seen a handful of times. The chain carries TRBV3-1 (or the pseudogene TRBV3-2) and TRBJ2-7; D perhaps matches TRBD2 (7 bases). V gave up 4 bases and J gave up 6 bases, with 10 bases separating them. From germline, CDR1 is LGHDT and CDR2 YNNKEL (reference sequence). This CDR3 has 12 residues. In nucleotides, the CDR3 is TGTGCCAGCAGCCGGGGGGGCGGCGAGCAGTACTTC. It yields the protein CASSRGGGEQYF.

This chain connects TRBV3-1 (or the pseudogene TRBV3-2) to TRBJ1-4, with a weak D call TRBD1 (5 bases). V lost 4 bases to trimming and J lost 4 bases, with 10 bases between them. The germline V gene encodes CDR1 LGHDT and CDR2 YNNKEL (reference sequence). The CDR3 loop spans 14 amino acids. In nucleotides, the CDR3 is TGTGCCAGCAGCCCCGACAGCCTTAATGAAAAACTGTTTTTT. It is translated as CASSPDSLNEKLFF.

The J gene is TRBJ2-1, the V gene TRBV13; the match to TRBD2 covers 8 bases. Germline CDR1 PRHDT, CDR2 FYEKMQ (reference sequence). The CDR3 length is 15 residues. With V trimmed by 5 bases and J by 3 bases, 6 bases remained unmatched. This CDR3 reads CASSGGLGLYNEQFF. CDR3 nucleotide sequence: TGTGCCAGCAGCGGGGGACTAGGCCTCTACAATGAGCAGTTCTTC.

This sequence joins TRBV9 and TRBJ2-7; 12 positions agree with TRBD2. Germline V gene data show CDR1 as SGDLS and CDR2 as YYNGEE. The length of the CDR3 is 16 residues. Trimming took 2 bases from V and 6 from J; bases not matched to a gene: 9. CDR3 protein: CASSVGLAGGLGEQYF. In DNA form, the CDR3 reads TGTGCCAGCAGCGTGGGTCTAGCGGGAGGGTTGGGCGAGCAGTACTTC.

This clone was seen more than once but under ten times. This rearrangement joins TRBV7-2 to TRBJ1-5; the D is unclear. Germline CDR1 and CDR2: SGHTA and FQGNSA. V was cut by 1 base and J by 4 bases, with 2 bases left in between. CDR3 length: 12 residues. CDR3 nucleotides: TGTGCCAGCAGCTTAGTAAATCAGCCCCAGCATTTT. This codes for CASSLVNQPQHF.

The genes are TRBV18 and TRBJ1-1, with TRBD1 matching over 7 bases. Per germline, CDR1 KGHSH and CDR2 LQKENI. Germline trimming cut 4 bases from V and 1 base from J; bases unmatched to any gene: 0. There are 13 residues in the CDR3. CDR3 loop: CASSRQGNTEAFF. The CDR3 bases are TGTGCCAGCTCACGACAGGGGAACACTGAAGCTTTCTTT.

The chain recombines TRBV13 with TRBJ1-1, with unresolved D. Germline V gene sequence: CDR1 PRHDT, CDR2 FYEKMQ (reference sequence). The CDR3 has 11 residues. The germline V and J ends were trimmed by 3 bases and 5 bases, with 4 bases remaining between them. The CDR3 spells CASSFQTEAFF. The CDR3 DNA reads as TGTGCCAGCAGCTTTCAAACTGAAGCTTTCTTT.

This sequence joins TRBV18 and TRBJ1-1; tentative D call: TRBD1 (5 bases). The CDR3 totals 11 residues. Germline V gene sequence: CDR1 KGHSH, CDR2 LQKENI. V gave up 3 bases and J gave up 11 bases, with 10 bases separating them. The CDR3 spells CASSPGEGAFF. DNA for the CDR3: TGTGCCAGCTCACCGGGGGAGGGCGCTTTCTTT.

This chain joins TRBV28 and TRBJ1-2; 10 bases fit TRBD1. CDR3 size: 15 residues. CDR1 is MDHEN and CDR2 is SYDVKM in the germline V gene. Losses at the gene ends were 3 bases for V and 7 bases for J; bases not matched to a gene: 8. The DNA for the CDR3 is TGTGCCAGCAGTTTTGTGGGGACAGGGGAGCGTGGCTACACCTTC. Protein product: CASSFVGTGERGYTF.

The chain recombines TRBV2 with TRBJ2-1, with D possibly matching TRBD2 (6 bases). This CDR3 comprises 15 residues. Germline loops: CDR1 SNHLY, CDR2 FYNNEI. V lost 6 bases and J lost 6, with 18 bases in between. CDR3 protein: CASRLTSEQSNEQFF. CDR3 in DNA: TGTGCCAGCAGACTGACTAGTGAACAATCCAATGAGCAGTTCTTC.

The chain carries TRBV11-2 and TRBJ2-7; TRBD1 matches 8 bases. The length of the CDR3 is 15 residues. The V and J ends lost 5 bases and 3 bases, in that order; junction bases with no gene match: 9. The germline CDR1 and CDR2 sequences are SGHAT and FQNNGV. DNA for the CDR3: TGTGCCAGCAGCCGAGGACAGGGTAATCACTACGAGCAGTACTTC. Its protein product is CASSRGQGNHYEQYF.

The chain uses TRBV2 and TRBJ1-1, with TRBD1 matching 7 bases. Germline CDR1 SNHLY, CDR2 FYNNEI. The J segment lost 4 bases and the V segment lost 7 bases, leaving 9 bases of the junction unmatched. CDR3 length equals 14 residues. CDR3 loop: CASTGTDRVTEAFF. In nucleotides, the CDR3 is TGTGCCAGCACCGGAACCGACAGGGTCACTGAAGCTTTCTTT.

The chain uses TRBV18 and TRBJ2-5; D is unresolved. The V gene's germline CDR1 is KGHSH and CDR2 LQKENI. Trimming removed 3 bases at V and 2 bases at J, with 10 bases between. The CDR3 spans 14 residues. This CDR3 reads CASSPASFQETQYF. CDR3 nucleotides: TGTGCCAGCTCACCCGCGTCTTTTCAAGAGACCCAGTACTTC.

This clone was counted once. The chain has TRBV4-3 and TRBJ1-3; perhaps TRBD1 as D (5 bases). V lost 0 bases and J 4 bases, leaving 13 bases between the germline ends. The germline V gene encodes CDR1 LGHNA and CDR2 YSLEER. The CDR3 consists of 16 residues. CDR3 in amino acids: CASSQDPTVRGNTIYF. In DNA form, the CDR3 reads TGCGCCAGCAGCCAAGACCCGACAGTGAGGGGAAACACCATATATTTT.

The V gene is TRBV7-9, the J gene TRBJ2-1; TRBD1 matches 8 bases. With V trimmed by 2 bases and J by 8 bases, 8 bases remained unmatched. CDR1 and CDR2 (germline): SEHNR, FQNEAQ (reference sequence). The CDR3 is made up of 15 amino acids. CDR3 amino acids: CASSLPGTGGDEQFF. The CDR3 DNA reads TGTGCCAGCAGCTTACCCGGGACAGGAGGGGATGAGCAGTTCTTC.

V gene TRBV6-6 combines with J gene TRBJ1-3; D not certain. Deletions cut 6 bases from V and 0 bases from J, with 9 bases between. Germline V gene sequence: CDR1 MNHNY, CDR2 SVGAGI (reference sequence). The CDR3 contains 14 residues. CDR3 sequence (DNA): TGTGCCAGCAGCCAACTGAGCTCTGGAAACACCATATATTTT. It yields the protein CASSQLSSGNTIYF.

This chain links TRBV7-9 with TRBJ1-2; TRBD1 matches 8 bases. Germline V gene sequence: CDR1 SEHNR, CDR2 FQNEAQ (reference sequence). The CDR3 spans 14 residues. The V segment lost 5 bases and the J segment 5 bases; nucleotides outside the gene matches: 7. CDR3 sequence reads: CASSPQGAGYGYTF. The CDR3 DNA sequence: TGTGCCAGCAGCCCCCAGGGGGCGGGATATGGCTACACCTTC.

V is TRBV5-4 and J is TRBJ1-5; maybe TRBD1 (5 bases). V lost 4 bases and J 6 bases, leaving 11 bases between the germline ends. Germline-derived CDR1 and CDR2 are SGHNT and YYREEE (reference sequence). The CDR3 totals 13 residues. The CDR3 DNA sequence: TGTGCCAGCAGCGCGGGGGGGGGTCAGCCCCAGCATTTT. It encodes CASSAGGGQPQHF.